The present entry profiles one TCR beta chain with its context. The antigen is not known. The V gene's germline CDR1 is SGHTA and CDR2 FQGNSA. The length of the CDR3 is 15 residues. With 2 bases clipped from V and 2 bases from J, the junction kept 3 bases outside the gene matches. The record originates from a study of CD8 T cells in ankylosing spondylitis. Overall study results and limits: According to the report, clones linked to the disease were significantly enriched in matched synovial fluid samples taken from ankylosing spondylitis patients. In reactive arthritis synovial fluid and blood, some motif variants had been reported before. Characteristic, it appeared, of ankylosing spondylitis blood was a TCR beta motif of roughly eight highly homologous variants.

With molecular barcodes, quantitative 5'-RACE was used to make the TCR beta libraries. TCRdb used MiXCR to reprocess the 5' RACE reads, holding one entry per CDR3 protein. Found here are 470,000 or so distinct CDR3 sequences, more than 25% of them singletons; the top ten hold 0.89%. The chain carries TRBV7-2 and TRBJ1-5; TRBD1 matches 7 bases. Sample: blood, either unsorted or a sorted T cell fraction (not recorded which). This clonotype was obtained from a male donor with ankylosing spondylitis. CDR3: CASSLRGGGNQPQHF. The CDR3, as DNA: TGTGCCAGCAGCTTACGAGGGGGCGGCAATCAGCCCCAGCATTTT.